Listed below are T cell receptor beta chains from one sample, sequenced in a study of OX40 agonist ivuxolimab in advanced cancers. This table comes from immunoSEQ multiplex PCR, and its TCRdb copy is limited to in-frame clones, with some not included. This table holds roughly 45,000 clones, 70% to 90% found once. The material was CD4+ or CD8+ T cells sorted from blood, obtained in a trial of the OX40 agonist ivuxolimab. These receptors came from an adult with an advanced solid tumor such as melanoma, head and neck, liver or kidney cancer. Each CDR3 is given with its conserved first and last residue. The D gene is left open where the match is weak. Clone size, where shown, is once, few, many, or a class for clones that have expanded.

V gene,D gene,J gene,clone size,CDR3 DNA,CDR3 protein
TRBV6-5,TRBD2,TRBJ2-3,.,TGTGCCAGCAGTTACTCGTGGCTAGCGGGACATACGCAGTATTTT,CASSYSWLAGHTQYF
TRBV6-5,TRBD1,TRBJ1-6,.,TGTGCCAGCAGACCTGGGACAGGACGGTCACCCCTCCACTTT,CASRPGTGRSPLHF
TRBV6-1,TRBD1,TRBJ2-7,.,TGTGCCAGCAGGGTCAACAGGGGGGTCGAGCAGTACTTC,CASRVNRGVEQYF
TRBV10-3,TRBD2,TRBJ2-7,.,TGTGCCATCAGTGCTTTTAGCGGGGGTACCAGCTCCTACGAGCAGTACTTC,CAISAFSGGTSSYEQYF
TRBV5-8,.,TRBJ1-4,.,TGTGCCAGCAGCTTGTATGCCGGGAATGAAAAACTGTTTTTT,CASSLYAGNEKLFF
TRBV2,.,TRBJ1-4,once,TGTGCCAGCAGTGAGCCAGGACGGACTAATGAAAAACTGTTTTTT,CASSEPGRTNEKLFF
TRBV5-5,TRBD1,TRBJ1-1,.,TGTGCCAGCAGCTCCATCGGACAGGGAGGCACTGAAGCTTTCTTT,CASSSIGQGGTEAFF
TRBV21-1,.,TRBJ2-7,.,TGTGCCAGCAGCAACGAGACTCGCCTCCGCGCCTACGAGCAGTACTTC,CASSNETRLRAYEQYF
TRBV19,.,TRBJ1-2,.,TGTGCCAGTAGTATAGCAGAGGGAGACTATGGCTACACCTTC,CASSIAEGDYGYTF
TRBV5-4,TRBD2,TRBJ2-1,.,TGTGCCAGCAGGGAGCGGGGGGGAAACAATGAGCAGTTCTTC,CASRERGGNNEQFF
TRBV7-3,.,TRBJ2-2,few,TGTGCCAGCAGCCTCGCCGGCCCTCGGTCCGGGGAGCTGTTTTTT,CASSLAGPRSGELFF
TRBV4-1,.,TRBJ2-2,once,TGCGCCAGCAGCCAAGACCCCACAGGGTCGGACACCGGGGAGCTGTTTTTT,CASSQDPTGSDTGELFF
TRBV5-1,.,TRBJ1-4,.,TGCGCCAGCAAAGGGGATCCGATAGGGGAAGAAAAACTGTTTTTT,CASKGDPIGEEKLFF
TRBV2,.,TRBJ1-4,.,TGTGCCAGCAGCGACCCGGGGAGGGCTAATGAAAAACTGTTTTTT,CASSDPGRANEKLFF
TRBV4-2,.,TRBJ2-6,.,TGTGCCAGCAGCCCCACACCTCAGGACGGGGCATTCTCTGGGGCCAACGTCCTGACTTTC,CASSPTPQDGAFSGANVLTF
TRBV19,.,TRBJ1-1,.,TGTGCCAGTAGTACCCCGGCGGGACTAGGCTCTGAAGCTTTCTTT,CASSTPAGLGSEAFF
TRBV7-9,TRBD1,TRBJ2-3,.,TGTGCCAGCAGCTTCGGGACAGGGCACACAGATACGCAGTATTTT,CASSFGTGHTDTQYF
TRBV28,.,TRBJ2-7,.,TGTGCCAGCAGTTTCGGAGGGAGCCGCTCCTACGAGCAGTACTTC,CASSFGGSRSYEQYF
TRBV28,TRBD1,TRBJ2-7,.,TGTGCCAGCAGTCCCTTAGGCGACAGGGGCGAGCAGTACTTC,CASSPLGDRGEQYF
TRBV6-1,.,TRBJ2-5,once,TGTGCCAGCAGTGGGACAGACTACGCCGAGACCCAGTACTTC,CASSGTDYAETQYF
TRBV28,TRBD2,TRBJ2-7,.,TGTGCCAGCAGTGGGAGCGGGGGGGCCGGGTACGAGCAGTACTTC,CASSGSGGAGYEQYF
TRBV18,.,TRBJ2-1,once,TGTGCCAGCTCACCAACCAACAATGAGCAGTTCTTC,CASSPTNNEQFF
TRBV6-5,TRBD2,TRBJ2-1,.,TGTGCCAGCAGTTACTCTAGCGGGAGGGATGAGCAGTTCTTC,CASSYSSGRDEQFF
TRBV7-9,.,TRBJ2-5,.,TGTGCCAGCAGCTCCCCAAACTCTGAAGAGACCCAGTACTTC,CASSSPNSEETQYF
TRBV15,TRBD2,TRBJ2-3,.,TGTGCCACCAGCATAGGCGGGGGGGGAGATACGCAGTATTTT,CATSIGGGGDTQYF
TRBV15,.,TRBJ2-7,.,TGTGCCACCAGCACCGGAGGCGGGACCTCCTACGAGCAGTACTTC,CATSTGGGTSYEQYF
TRBV10-3,TRBD2,TRBJ2-1,.,TGTGCCATCAGTCCAAGCGGGGGGCGTTACAATGAGCAGTTCTTC,CAISPSGGRYNEQFF
TRBV11-2,.,TRBJ2-5,.,TGTGCCAGCAGCGTGAGTAGGCAAGAGACCCAGTACTTC,CASSVSRQETQYF
TRBV18,TRBD2,TRBJ2-7,few,TGTGCCAGCTCACCAAGGCGTTGGGAGCGGGAGTCCTACGAGCAGTACTTC,CASSPRRWERESYEQYF
TRBV9,.,TRBJ1-5,.,TGTGCCAGCAGCGTAACAGGGAACAGGAATCAGCCCCAGCATTTT,CASSVTGNRNQPQHF
TRBV6-4,.,TRBJ2-7,.,TGTGCCAGCAGTGAAGACGGAACCTACGAGCAGTACTTC,CASSEDGTYEQYF
TRBV6-1,.,TRBJ2-2,.,TGTGCCAGCAGTGAAATATGGCAGGCCAACACCGGGGAGCTGTTTTTT,CASSEIWQANTGELFF
TRBV2,.,TRBJ1-6,few,TGTGCCAGCAGTGAAGCCGGGGGGATAGGCTTGTCACCCCTCCACTTT,CASSEAGGIGLSPLHF
TRBV2,.,TRBJ2-1,.,TGTGCCAGCAGTGTTGAGGGGAGAGGCAATGAGCAGTTCTTC,CASSVEGRGNEQFF
TRBV11-2,.,TRBJ2-1,many,TGTGCCAGCAGCTCAGGGACACAGTACTCCTACAATGAGCAGTTCTTC,CASSSGTQYSYNEQFF
TRBV5-6,TRBD1,TRBJ1-5,.,TGTGCCAGCAGCCTAGGGGACAGTCCCTCTCAGCCCCAGCATTTT,CASSLGDSPSQPQHF
TRBV18,.,TRBJ2-1,.,TGTGCCAGCTCACCGTACGGCAATGAGCAGTTCTTC,CASSPYGNEQFF
TRBV9,.,TRBJ2-2,.,TGTGCCAGCAGCCCTCGCGTGGAGCGGGAGCTGTTTTTT,CASSPRVERELFF
TRBV9,.,TRBJ2-3,.,TGTGCCAGCAGCGTAGAAAGATTGGATACAGATACGCAGTATTTT,CASSVERLDTDTQYF
TRBV6-1,TRBD1,TRBJ2-7,.,TGTGCCAGCAGTGTTGGGACAGGGGCTTACGAGCAGTACTTC,CASSVGTGAYEQYF
TRBV28,TRBD1,TRBJ1-2,.,TGTGCCAGCAGTTCAGGGACAGCTAACTATGGCTACACCTTC,CASSSGTANYGYTF
TRBV6-1,.,TRBJ2-7,.,TGTGCCAGCAGTGAAGCGCGTGGGCTCATCTACGAGCAGTACTTC,CASSEARGLIYEQYF
TRBV28,.,TRBJ1-2,.,TGTGCCAGCAGCCGCAGGTGGGAGGGGCAAAGAGGTGGCTACACCTTC,CASSRRWEGQRGGYTF
TRBV11-2,.,TRBJ2-2,once,TGTGCCAGCAGCTCTAACAGGGAGCCCACCGGGGAGCTGTTTTTT,CASSSNREPTGELFF
TRBV28,TRBD1,TRBJ1-5,.,TGTGCCAGCAGCCCGGGACAGCTCTCCCAGTCCCAGCATTTT,CASSPGQLSQSQHF